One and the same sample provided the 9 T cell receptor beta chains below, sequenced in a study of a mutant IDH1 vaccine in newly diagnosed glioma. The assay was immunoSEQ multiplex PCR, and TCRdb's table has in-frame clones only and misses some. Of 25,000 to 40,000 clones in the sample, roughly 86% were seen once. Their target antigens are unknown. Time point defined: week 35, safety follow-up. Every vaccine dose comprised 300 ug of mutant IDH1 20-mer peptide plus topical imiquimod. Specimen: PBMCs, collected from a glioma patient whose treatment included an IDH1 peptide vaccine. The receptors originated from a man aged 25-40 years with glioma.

CDR3 loop: CAWSVASGSRYNEQFF. The DNA for the CDR3 is TGTGCCTGGAGTGTAGCTAGCGGGAGTCGGTACAATGAGCAGTTCTTC. The V gene is TRBV30, the J gene TRBJ2-1; TRBD2 agrees at 10 bases. V was pared by 0 bases and J by 4 bases, with 6 bases of the junction left unmatched. From germline, CDR1 is GTSNPN and CDR2 SVGIG (reference sequence). The length of the CDR3 is 16 residues.

The CDR3 here is CASSRGVGDYEQYF. CDR3 DNA sequence: TGTGCCAGCAGCCGAGGGGTTGGGGACTACGAGCAGTACTTC. This chain uses TRBV11-2 with TRBJ2-7; the D call may be TRBD1 or TRBD2 (5 bases each). Germline CDR1 is SGHAT and CDR2 is FQNNGV. Deletions cut 5 bases from V and 3 bases from J, with 14 bases between. The CDR3 loop spans 14 amino acids.

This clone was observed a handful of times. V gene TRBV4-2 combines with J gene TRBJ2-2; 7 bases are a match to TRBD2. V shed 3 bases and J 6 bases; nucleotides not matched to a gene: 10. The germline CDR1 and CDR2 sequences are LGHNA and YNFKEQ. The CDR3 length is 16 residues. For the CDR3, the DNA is TGTGCCAGCAGCCACCCCTTCACTAGCGAGGCCGGGGAGCTGTTTTTT. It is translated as CASSHPFTSEAGELFF.

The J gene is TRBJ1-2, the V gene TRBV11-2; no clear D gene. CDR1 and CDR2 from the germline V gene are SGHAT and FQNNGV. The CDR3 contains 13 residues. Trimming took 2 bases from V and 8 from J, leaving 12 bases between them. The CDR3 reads CASSLSLQEGYTF. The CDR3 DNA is TGTGCCAGCAGCTTATCCCTACAAGAAGGCTACACCTTC.

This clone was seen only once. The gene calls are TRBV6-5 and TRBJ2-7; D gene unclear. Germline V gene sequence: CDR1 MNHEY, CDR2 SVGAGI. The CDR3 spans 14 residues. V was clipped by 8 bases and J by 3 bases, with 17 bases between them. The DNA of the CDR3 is TGTGCCAGCCGTTCGGTGGCACCCGTCTACGAGCAGTACTTC. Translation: CASRSVAPVYEQYF.

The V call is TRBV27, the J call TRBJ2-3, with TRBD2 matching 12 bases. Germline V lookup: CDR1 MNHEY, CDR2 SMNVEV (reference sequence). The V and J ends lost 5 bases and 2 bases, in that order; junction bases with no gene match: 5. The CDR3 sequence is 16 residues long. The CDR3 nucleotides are TGTGCCAGCAGTACACTAGCGGGAGGACCCACAGATACGCAGTATTTT. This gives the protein CASSTLAGGPTDTQYF.

This chain's CDR3 is CASSARQENTEAFF. CDR3 nucleotide sequence: TGTGCCAGCAGTGCTAGACAGGAGAACACTGAAGCTTTCTTT. The chain joins TRBV2 to TRBJ1-1; D may be TRBD1 (6 bases). Germline values: CDR1 SNHLY, CDR2 FYNNEI. Trimming stripped 4 bases from V and 1 base from J, with 10 bases between. The CDR3 covers 14 residues.

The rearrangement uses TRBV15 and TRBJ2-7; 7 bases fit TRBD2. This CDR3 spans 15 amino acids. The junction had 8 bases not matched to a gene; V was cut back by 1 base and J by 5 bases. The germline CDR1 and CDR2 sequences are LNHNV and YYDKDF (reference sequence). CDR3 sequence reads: CATSRGRLAANEQYF. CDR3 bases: TGTGCCACCAGCAGAGGGCGTCTAGCGGCCAACGAGCAGTACTTC.

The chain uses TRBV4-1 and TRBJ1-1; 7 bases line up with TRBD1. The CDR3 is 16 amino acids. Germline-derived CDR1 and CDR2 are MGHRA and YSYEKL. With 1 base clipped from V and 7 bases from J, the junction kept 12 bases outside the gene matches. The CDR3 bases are TGCGCCAGCAGCCAAGGTACCAGGGGGGACCCGATTGAAGCTTTCTTT. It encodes CASSQGTRGDPIEAFF.